This T cell receptor beta chain came from a study of T cell responses to AZD1222 COVID-19 vaccine. The CDR3 contains 12 residues. The germline V gene encodes CDR1 SQVTM and CDR2 ANQGSEA. Between the trimmed V and J ends, which lost 7 bases and 0 bases, there was a span of 9 bases. The assay was immunoSEQ multiplex PCR, and TCRdb's table has in-frame clones only and misses some. Of around 100,000 clones in the sample, more than 75% were seen once. Whole-study results and caveats: An increase in Spike-specific TCR breadth and depth was observed after two AZD1222 doses.

Worth noting for this clone: The antigen is not known.

The clonotype comes from an adult in good health. Sample: peripheral blood, taken on day 0 of MenACWY control vaccination. The chain has TRBV29-1 and TRBJ1-1; D uncertain. The CDR3 sequence: CSGGRLNTEAFF. The CDR3 bases are TGCAGCGGTGGACGGCTGAACACTGAAGCTTTCTTT.